The source of this T cell receptor beta chain is a study of CD8+ T cells in alopecia areata. Sequencing used cDNA as its template, made by extracting RNA and reverse transcribing it. TCRdb's table, derived via immunoSEQ multiplex PCR, lists solely in-frame clones and lacks some. The data contain about 120,000 clones, about 60% of them seen just once; the ten biggest clones take up about 3%. The germline CDR1 and CDR2 sequences are LGHNA and YNFKEQ. This CDR3 has 15 residues. V lost 0 bases, J lost 0 bases, and 6 bases lay in between. The chain is built from TRBV4-2 and TRBJ1-5; D unclear. The clonotype was recovered from a human donor in good health. The sequenced material came from CD4+ T cells sorted from blood. The CDR3 coding sequence is TGTGCCAGCAGCCAAGACTCGGCTAGCAATCAGCCCCAGCATTTT. Amino acids: CASSQDSASNQPQHF.